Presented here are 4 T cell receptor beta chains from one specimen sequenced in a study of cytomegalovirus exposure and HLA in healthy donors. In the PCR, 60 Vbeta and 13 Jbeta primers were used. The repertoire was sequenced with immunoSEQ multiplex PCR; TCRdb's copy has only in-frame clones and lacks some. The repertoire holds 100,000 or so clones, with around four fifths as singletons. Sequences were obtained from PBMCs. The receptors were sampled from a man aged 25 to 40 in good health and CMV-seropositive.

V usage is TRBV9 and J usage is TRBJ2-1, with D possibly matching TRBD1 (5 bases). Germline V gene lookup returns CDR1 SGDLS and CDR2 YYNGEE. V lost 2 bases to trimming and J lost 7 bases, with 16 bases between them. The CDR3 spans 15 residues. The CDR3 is CASSVTLGPENEQFF. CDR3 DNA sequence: TGTGCCAGCAGCGTCACACTGGGGCCCGAGAATGAGCAGTTCTTC. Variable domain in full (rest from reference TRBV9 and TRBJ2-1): DSGVTQTPKHLITATGQRVTLRCSPRSGDLSVYWYQQSLDQGLQFLIQYYNGEERAKGNILERFSAQQFPDLHSELNLSSLELGDSALYFCASSVTLGPENEQFFGPGTRLTVL.

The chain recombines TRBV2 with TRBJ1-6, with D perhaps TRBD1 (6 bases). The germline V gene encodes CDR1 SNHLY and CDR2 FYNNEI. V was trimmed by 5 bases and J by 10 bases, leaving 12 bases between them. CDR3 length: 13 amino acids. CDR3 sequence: CASSYRDSSPLHF. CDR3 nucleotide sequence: TGTGCCAGCAGTTACAGGGATTCGTCACCCCTCCACTTT.

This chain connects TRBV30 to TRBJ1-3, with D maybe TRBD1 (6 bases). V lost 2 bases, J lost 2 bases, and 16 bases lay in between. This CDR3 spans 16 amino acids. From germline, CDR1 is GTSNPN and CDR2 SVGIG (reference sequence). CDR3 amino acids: CAWSRGGYAAGNTIYF. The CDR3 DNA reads TGTGCCTGGAGTAGGGGGGGGTACGCGGCTGGAAACACCATATATTTT. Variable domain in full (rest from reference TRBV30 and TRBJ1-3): SQTIHQWPATLVQPVGSPLSLECTVEGTSNPNLYWYRQAAGRGLQLLFYSVGIGQISSEVPQNLSASRPQDRQFILSSKKLLLSDSGFYLCAWSRGGYAAGNTIYFGEGSWLTVV.

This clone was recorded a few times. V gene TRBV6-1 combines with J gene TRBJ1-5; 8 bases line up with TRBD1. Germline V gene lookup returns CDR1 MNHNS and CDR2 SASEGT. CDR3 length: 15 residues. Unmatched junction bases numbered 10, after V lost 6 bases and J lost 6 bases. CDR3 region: CASSNQGQGSQPQHF. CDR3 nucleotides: TGTGCCAGCAGCAACCAAGGACAGGGTAGTCAGCCCCAGCATTTT.